This T cell receptor beta chain was retrieved from a study of cytotoxic CD8 clonotypes in ibrutinib-treated CLL. Study context: Partial response was seen in about 25 patients and complete response in 2; after median around six years, about 14 stayed remitted, about 12 progressed. Regarding the study as a whole: Treatment left the uncommon public clonotypes either contracted or stable in frequency.

Trimming cost V 1 base and J 2 bases, with 9 bases left between them. The CDR3 extends over 15 amino acids. Germline assignment: CDR1 SGHTA and CDR2 FQGNSA. The table came from immunoSEQ multiplex PCR; TCRdb's copy has only in-frame clones and leaves some out. The sample holds more than 200,000 clones, about three quarters seen once. As concerns this clone: Its antigen is still unknown.

The authors obtained approximately 2.2 micrograms of genomic DNA from cryopreserved PBMCs for TCR beta libraries. This sequence was found in a human donor with chronic lymphocytic leukemia. The genes are TRBV7-2 and TRBJ2-4; D not certain. Sample: PBMCs, taken after 24 months of ibrutinib treatment. The CDR3 here is CASSLDGLTKNIQYF. CDR3 in DNA: TGTGCCAGCAGCTTAGACGGGTTGACCAAAAACATTCAGTACTTC. Full variable domain (missing parts from reference TRBV7-2 and TRBJ2-4): GAGVSQSPSNKVTEKGKDVELRCDPISGHTALYWYRQSLGQGLEFLIYFQGNSAPDKSGLPSDRFSAERTGGSVSTLTIQRTQQEDSAVYLCASSLDGLTKNIQYFGAGTRLSVL.